Listed here are 7 T cell receptor beta chains from one sample, sequenced in a study of CXCR3-negative and CXCR3-positive naive CD8 T cells. The method, 5' RACE with UMI labels, was used to prepare the TRB cDNA libraries. Reanalyzing the 5' RACE reads, TCRdb keeps one entry per CDR3 protein, without DNA. In total, the table holds about 41,000 distinct CDR3 sequences. Sequenced input: memory CD8+ T cells from blood. Receptors were obtained from a human donor in good health. Some clones in this sample may be carry-over from other donors' samples.

The chain recombines TRBV29-1 with TRBJ1-4. Germline V gives CDR1 SQVTM, CDR2 ANQGSEA. CDR3 length: 14 amino acids. The CDR3 sequence: CSVDLSTEAGKLFF.

The chain recombines TRBV10-3 with TRBJ2-1. The CDR3 consists of 16 residues. Germline V gene lookup returns CDR1 ENHRY and CDR2 SYGVKD. CDR3 protein: CAISDHDSSSYNEQFF.

J is TRBJ2-7 and V is TRBV10-3; TCRdb picks TRBD1, but there is no DNA to check that call. This CDR3 comprises 17 residues. Germline V gene sequence: CDR1 ENHRY, CDR2 SYGVKD. This chain's CDR3 is CAISESLPTGSVYEQYF.

This chain links TRBV20-1 with TRBJ2-7; lacking DNA, the TRBD1 call made by TCRdb goes unchecked. Germline CDR1 reads DFQATT; CDR2 reads SNEGSKA (reference sequence). The CDR3 runs to 12 residues. The CDR3 sequence: CSARPRDMEQYF.

The chain carries TRBV6-4 and TRBJ2-1; TCRdb selects TRBD2, and the lack of DNA leaves this call unchecked. Germline-derived CDR1 and CDR2 are MRHNA and SNTAGT. This CDR3 contains 13 residues. CDR3 loop: CASSDSGHNEQFF.

The chain carries TRBV29-1 and TRBJ2-5; TCRdb names TRBD2, which stays unverified in the absence of DNA. Germline V CDR1 and CDR2: SQVTM, ANQGSEA. The CDR3 covers 15 residues. The CDR3 protein is CSVEEKGWGPETQYF.

The chain links TRBV7-6 to TRBJ1-5; TCRdb's D gene call, TRBD1, goes unchecked for lack of DNA. CDR1 and CDR2 from the germline V gene are SGHVS and FNYEAQ. This CDR3 has 14 residues. CDR3 in amino acids: CASSPDRENQPQHF.